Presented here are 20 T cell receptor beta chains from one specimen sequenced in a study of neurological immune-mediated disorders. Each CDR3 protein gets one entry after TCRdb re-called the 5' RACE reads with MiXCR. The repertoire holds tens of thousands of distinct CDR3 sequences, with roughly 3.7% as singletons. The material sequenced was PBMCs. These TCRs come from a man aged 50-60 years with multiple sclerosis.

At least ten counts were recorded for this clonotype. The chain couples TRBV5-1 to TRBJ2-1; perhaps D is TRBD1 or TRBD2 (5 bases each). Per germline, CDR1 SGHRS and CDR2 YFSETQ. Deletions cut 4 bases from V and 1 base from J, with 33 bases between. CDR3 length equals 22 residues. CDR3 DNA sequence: TGCGCCAGCAGCCGAATAAATAGAAGGTCCCGCGAGGGGCCAGGGTCCTACAATGAGCAGTTCTTC. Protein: CASSRINRRSREGPGSYNEQFF.

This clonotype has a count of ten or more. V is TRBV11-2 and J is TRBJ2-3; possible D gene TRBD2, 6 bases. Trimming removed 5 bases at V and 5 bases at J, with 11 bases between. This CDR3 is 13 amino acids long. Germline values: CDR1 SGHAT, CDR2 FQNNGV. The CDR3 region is CASSLTSQDTQYF. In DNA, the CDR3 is TGTGCCAGCAGCCTTACTAGCCAAGATACGCAGTATTTT.

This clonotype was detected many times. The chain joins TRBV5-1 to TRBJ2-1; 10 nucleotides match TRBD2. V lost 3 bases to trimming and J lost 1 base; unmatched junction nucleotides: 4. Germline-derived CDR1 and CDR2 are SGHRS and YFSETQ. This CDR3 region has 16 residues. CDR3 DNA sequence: TGCGCCAGCAGCTCCTTAGCGGGGGGTTCCTACAATGAGCAGTTCTTC. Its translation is CASSSLAGGSYNEQFF.

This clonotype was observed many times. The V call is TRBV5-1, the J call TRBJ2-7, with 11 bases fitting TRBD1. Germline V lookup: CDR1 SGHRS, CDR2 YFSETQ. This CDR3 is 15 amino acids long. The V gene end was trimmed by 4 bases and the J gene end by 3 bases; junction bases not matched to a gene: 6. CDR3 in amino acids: CASSISGQGVYEQYF. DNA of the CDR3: TGCGCCAGCAGCATCTCGGGACAGGGGGTCTACGAGCAGTACTTC.

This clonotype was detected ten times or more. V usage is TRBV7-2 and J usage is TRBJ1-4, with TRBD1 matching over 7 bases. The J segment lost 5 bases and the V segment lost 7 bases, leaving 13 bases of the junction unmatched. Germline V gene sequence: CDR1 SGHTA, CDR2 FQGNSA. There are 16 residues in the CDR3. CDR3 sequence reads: CASTAPNRGQNEKLFF. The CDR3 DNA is TGTGCCAGCACCGCCCCGAACAGGGGACAAAATGAAAAACTGTTTTTT.

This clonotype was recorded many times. CDR3 amino acids: CASRLQGGWEKLFF. CDR3 bases: TGTGCCAGCAGACTACAGGGCGGGTGGGAAAAACTGTTTTTT. The chain joins TRBV2 to TRBJ1-4; perhaps TRBD1 as D (6 bases). Germline V gene lookup returns CDR1 SNHLY and CDR2 FYNNEI. Trimming removed 6 bases at V and 8 bases at J, with 16 bases between. The CDR3 is 14 residues long.

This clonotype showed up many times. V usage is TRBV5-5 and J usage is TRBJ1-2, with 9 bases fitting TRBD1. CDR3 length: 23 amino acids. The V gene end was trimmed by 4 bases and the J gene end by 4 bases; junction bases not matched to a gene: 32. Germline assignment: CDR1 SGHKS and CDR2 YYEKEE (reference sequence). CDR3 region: CASSPRLKRPGQGSVSLFYGYTF. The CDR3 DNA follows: TGTGCCAGCAGCCCCAGGCTAAAACGGCCGGGACAGGGTTCAGTCTCATTGTTCTATGGCTACACCTTC.

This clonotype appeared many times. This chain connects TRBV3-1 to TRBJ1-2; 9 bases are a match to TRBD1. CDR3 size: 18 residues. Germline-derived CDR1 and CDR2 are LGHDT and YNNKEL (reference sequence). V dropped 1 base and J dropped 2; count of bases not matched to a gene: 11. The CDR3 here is CASSQVMGWDRANYGYTF. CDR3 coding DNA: TGTGCCAGCAGCCAAGTAATGGGCTGGGACAGGGCGAACTATGGCTACACCTTC.

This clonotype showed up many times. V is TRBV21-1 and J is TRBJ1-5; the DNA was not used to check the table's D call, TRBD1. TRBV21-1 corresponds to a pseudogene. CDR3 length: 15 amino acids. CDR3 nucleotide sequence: TGTGCCAGCAGCAAAGTGGCGAGGGGGCATCAGCCCCAGAATTTT. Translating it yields CASSKVARGHQPQNF.

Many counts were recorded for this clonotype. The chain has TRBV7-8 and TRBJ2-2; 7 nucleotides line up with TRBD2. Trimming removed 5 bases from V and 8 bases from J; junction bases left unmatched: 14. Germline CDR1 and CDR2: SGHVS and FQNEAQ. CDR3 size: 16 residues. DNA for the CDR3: TGTGCCAGCAGCCCCCTCTGGGGGGGTTCGAGGGGGGAGCTGTTTTTT. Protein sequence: CASSPLWGGSRGELFF.

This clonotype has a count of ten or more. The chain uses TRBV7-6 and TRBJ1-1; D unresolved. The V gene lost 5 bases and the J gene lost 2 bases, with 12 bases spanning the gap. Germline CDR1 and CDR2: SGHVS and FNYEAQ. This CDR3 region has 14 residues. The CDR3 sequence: CASSVEAVNTEAFF. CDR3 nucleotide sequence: TGTGCCAGCAGCGTGGAGGCAGTCAACACTGAAGCTTTCTTT.

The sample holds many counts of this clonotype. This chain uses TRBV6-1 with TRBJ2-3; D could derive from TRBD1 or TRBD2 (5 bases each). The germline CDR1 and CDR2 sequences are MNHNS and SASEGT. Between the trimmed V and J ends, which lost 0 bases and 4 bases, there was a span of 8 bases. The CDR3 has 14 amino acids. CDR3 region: CASSEASGPDTQYF. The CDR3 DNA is TGTGCCAGCAGTGAAGCATCGGGGCCAGATACGCAGTATTTT.

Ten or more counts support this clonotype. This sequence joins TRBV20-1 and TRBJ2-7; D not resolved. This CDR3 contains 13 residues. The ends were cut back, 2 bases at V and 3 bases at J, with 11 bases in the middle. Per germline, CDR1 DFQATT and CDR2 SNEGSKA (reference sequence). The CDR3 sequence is CSARSITVYEQYV. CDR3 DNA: TGCAGTGCTAGATCAATCACCGTCTACGAGCAGTACGTC.

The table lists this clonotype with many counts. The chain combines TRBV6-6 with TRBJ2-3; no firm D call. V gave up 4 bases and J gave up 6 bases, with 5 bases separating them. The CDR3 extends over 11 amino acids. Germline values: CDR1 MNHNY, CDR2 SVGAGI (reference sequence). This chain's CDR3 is CASSWPDTQYF. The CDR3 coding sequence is TGTGCCAGCAGTTGGCCGGATACGCAGTATTTT.

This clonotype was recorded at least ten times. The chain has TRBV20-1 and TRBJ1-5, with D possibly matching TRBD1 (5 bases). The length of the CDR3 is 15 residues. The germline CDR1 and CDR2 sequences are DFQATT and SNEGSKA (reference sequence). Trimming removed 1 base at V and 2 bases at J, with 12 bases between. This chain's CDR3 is CSARVQGGGNQPQHF. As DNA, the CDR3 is TGCAGTGCTAGAGTTCAGGGTGGAGGCAATCAGCCCCAGCATTTT.

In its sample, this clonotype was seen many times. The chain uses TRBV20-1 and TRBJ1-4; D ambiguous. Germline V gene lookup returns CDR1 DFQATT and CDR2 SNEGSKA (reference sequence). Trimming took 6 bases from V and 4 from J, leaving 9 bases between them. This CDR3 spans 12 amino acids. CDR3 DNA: TGCAGTGCCCGGACCGGTAATGAAAAACTGTTTTTT. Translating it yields CSARTGNEKLFF.

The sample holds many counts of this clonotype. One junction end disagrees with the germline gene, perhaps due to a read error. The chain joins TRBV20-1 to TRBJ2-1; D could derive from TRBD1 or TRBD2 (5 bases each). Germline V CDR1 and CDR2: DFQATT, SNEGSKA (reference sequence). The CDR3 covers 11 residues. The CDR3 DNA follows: TGCAGTGCTTCAGACGGGACCCCGGAGATCTTC. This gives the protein CSASDGTPEIF.

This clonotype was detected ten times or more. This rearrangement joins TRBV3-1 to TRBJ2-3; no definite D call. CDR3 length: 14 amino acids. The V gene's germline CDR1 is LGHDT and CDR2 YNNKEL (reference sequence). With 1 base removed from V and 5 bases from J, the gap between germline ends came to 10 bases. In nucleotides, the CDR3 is TGTGCCAGCAGCCAAGCTGGGGATGGAGATACGCAGTATTTT. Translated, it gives CASSQAGDGDTQYF.

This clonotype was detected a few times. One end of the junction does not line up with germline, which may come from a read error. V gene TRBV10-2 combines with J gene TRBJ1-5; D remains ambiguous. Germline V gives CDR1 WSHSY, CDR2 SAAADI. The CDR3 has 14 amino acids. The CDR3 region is CASSESHSNQPQNF. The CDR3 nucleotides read TGCGCCAGCAGTGAGTCACATAGCAATCAGCCCCAGAATTTT.

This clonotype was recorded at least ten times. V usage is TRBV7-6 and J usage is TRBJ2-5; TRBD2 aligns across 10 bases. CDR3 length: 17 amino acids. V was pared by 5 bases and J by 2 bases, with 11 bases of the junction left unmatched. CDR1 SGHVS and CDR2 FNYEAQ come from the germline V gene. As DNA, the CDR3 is TGTGCCAGCAGCAAAATCAGCGGGGGGGCCTTACAAGAGACCCAGTACTTC. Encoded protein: CASSKISGGALQETQYF.